This T cell receptor (beta chain) was captured in a study of blood T cell repertoires in COVID-19. Study-level background: Whether acute or convalescent, the COVID-19 samples came from the United States, Italy and Spain. PBMCs, B-cell-depleted T cells, or T cells were the source of the cDNA or gDNA that made up the material.

Original processing methods: From reference gene primer amplification, estimates of nucleated cell counts were derived. Sequencing used immunoSEQ multiplex PCR; TCRdb keeps in-frame clones, though not all of them. V and J calls and clone size are those listed in that table; D and trimming were worked out from the DNA. The top ten hold approximately 1.5% of the sample, which has about 200,000 clones, roughly 90% seen once. This CDR3 is 15 amino acids long. Per germline, CDR1 LGHDT and CDR2 YNNKEL (reference sequence). V gave up 4 bases and J gave up 6 bases, with 15 bases separating them. Sequencing was done on a sample of peripheral blood. V and J are TRBV3-1 (or the pseudogene TRBV3-2) and TRBJ2-2; possibly TRBD2 for D (5 bases). The clonotype comes from a man aged 18 to 35 with active or convalescent COVID-19. The CDR3 DNA is TGTGCCAGCAGCCTCCCGGCTGGCGGGCCCGGGGAGCTGTTTTTT. Its translation is CASSLPAGGPGELFF.